The present TCR beta chain was sequenced within a study of T cells and Merkel cell carcinoma outcomes. Germline CDR1 reads MNHEY; CDR2 reads SVGAGI. With 8 bases clipped from V and 3 bases from J, the junction kept 5 bases outside the gene matches. The CDR3 is 14 amino acids. Repertoires were generated with immunoSEQ multiplex PCR, while TCRdb's copy carries only in-frame clones and drops some. The profile shows a few hundred clones, more than 90% of them singletons. General study points: Reportedly, T-cell repertoire with density predicts Merkel cell carcinoma outcomes.

A note on this clone: What it recognizes is unknown.

The clonotype comes from a human donor with Merkel cell carcinoma. Sequencing was done on a sample of tumor tissue from Merkel cell carcinoma. The chain combines TRBV6-5 with TRBJ2-2; 8 bases map to TRBD1. The CDR3 protein is CASLMTGDTGELFF. CDR3 DNA sequence: TGTGCCAGCCTGATGACAGGGGACACCGGGGAGCTGTTTTTT.